The clone carrying this T cell receptor beta chain appeared many times. Its matching antigen is unknown. The data originate from a study of prognosis after radiotherapy for stage I lung cancer. Findings and limits, study-wide: Reports indicated that TRBV and TRBJ gene usage differed between patients with and without metastases, including differences in nine V and a couple of J genes after SBRT. Shannon entropy (measured after stereotactic body radiation therapy) was lower in patients who went on to develop distant metastases.

This CDR3 is 13 amino acids long. V was shortened by 2 bases and J by 6 bases, with 10 bases between the two germline ends. Per germline, CDR1 DFQATT and CDR2 SNEGSKA (reference sequence). From genomic DNA, TCR beta CDR3 was amplified by two-round multiplex PCR. Individual primers that were specific to each TRBV and TRBJ gene served in first-round PCR. In TCRdb, the multiplex PCR reads were re-called with MiXCR into one record per CDR3 protein. The repertoire consists of about 22,000 distinct CDR3 sequences, with 35% to 45% occurring once and the leading ten covering around 50%. This receptor was taken from a donor of 50 years or more with non-small cell lung cancer. V is TRBV20-1 and J is TRBJ1-4, with TRBD1 as a possible D gene (5 bases). The source material was PBMCs, sampled before or after stereotactic body radiation therapy (not recorded which). The CDR3 nucleotides are TGCAGTGCTAGACCAGGGTGGGATGAAAAACTGTTTTTT. Translated, it gives CSARPGWDEKLFF.